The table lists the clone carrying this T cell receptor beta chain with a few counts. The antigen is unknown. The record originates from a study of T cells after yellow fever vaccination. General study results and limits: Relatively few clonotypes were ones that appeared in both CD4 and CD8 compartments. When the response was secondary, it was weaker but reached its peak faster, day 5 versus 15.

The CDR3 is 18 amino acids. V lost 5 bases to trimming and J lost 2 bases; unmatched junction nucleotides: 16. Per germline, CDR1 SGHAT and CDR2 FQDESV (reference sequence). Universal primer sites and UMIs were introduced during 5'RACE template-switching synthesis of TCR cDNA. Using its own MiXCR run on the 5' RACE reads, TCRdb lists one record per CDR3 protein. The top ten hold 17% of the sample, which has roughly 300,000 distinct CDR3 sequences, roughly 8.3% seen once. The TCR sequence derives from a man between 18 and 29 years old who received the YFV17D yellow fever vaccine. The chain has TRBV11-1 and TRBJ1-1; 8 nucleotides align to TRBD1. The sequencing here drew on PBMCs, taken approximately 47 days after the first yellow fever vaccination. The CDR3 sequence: CASSQPLLTGVSNTEAFF. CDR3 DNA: TGTGCCAGCAGCCAACCCCTCCTGACAGGGGTCAGTAACACTGAAGCTTTCTTT.